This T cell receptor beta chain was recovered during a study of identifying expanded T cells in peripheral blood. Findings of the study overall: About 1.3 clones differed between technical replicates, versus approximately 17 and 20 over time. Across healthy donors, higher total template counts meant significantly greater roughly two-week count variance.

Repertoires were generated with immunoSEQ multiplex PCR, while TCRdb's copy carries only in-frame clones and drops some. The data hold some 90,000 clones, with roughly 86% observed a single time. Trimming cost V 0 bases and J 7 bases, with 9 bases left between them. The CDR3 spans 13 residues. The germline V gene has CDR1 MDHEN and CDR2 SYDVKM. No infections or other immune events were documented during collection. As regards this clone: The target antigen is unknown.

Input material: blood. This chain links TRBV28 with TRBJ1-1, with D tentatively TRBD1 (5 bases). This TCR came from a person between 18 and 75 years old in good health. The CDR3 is CASSLWRQGEAFF. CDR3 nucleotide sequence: TGTGCCAGCAGTTTATGGAGGCAGGGTGAAGCTTTCTTT. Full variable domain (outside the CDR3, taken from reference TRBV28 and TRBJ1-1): DVKVTQSSRYLVKRTGEKVFLECVQDMDHENMFWYRQDPGLGLRLIYFSYDVKMKEKGDIPEGYSVSREKKERFSLILESASTNQTSMYLCASSLWRQGEAFFGQGTRLTVV.